One and the same sample provided the 13 T cell receptor beta chains below, sequenced in a study of CD8+ T cells in alopecia areata. Extracted RNA was reverse transcribed into cDNA, the sequencing template. Sequenced by immunoSEQ multiplex PCR; TCRdb stores in-frame clones only, minus some. The sample holds 150,000 to 200,000 clones, approximately 55% seen once. Specified treatment: oral pan-JAK inhibitor, 5-10 mg twice daily. Source: CD8+ T cells sorted from blood, taken at week 24, from a patient treated with tofacitinib. All receptors derive from a human donor with alopecia areata.

The rearrangement joins TRBV19 to TRBJ1-1; D remains ambiguous. Trimming left V 3 bases short and J 10 bases short, with 9 bases between. Germline values: CDR1 LNHDA, CDR2 SQIVND (reference sequence). The CDR3 runs to 11 residues. This CDR3 is CASSIPAVAFF. DNA for the CDR3: TGTGCCAGTAGTATCCCGGCGGTAGCTTTCTTT.

This chain joins TRBV6-1 and TRBJ2-1; D is ambiguous. V was pared by 7 bases and J by 8 bases, with 0 bases between. The CDR3 is made up of 8 amino acids. Per germline, CDR1 MNHNS and CDR2 SASEGT. CDR3 in DNA: TGTGCCAGCAATGAGCAGTTCTTC. Its protein is CASNEQFF.

The CDR3 bases are TGTGCCACCAGCAGAGATTTACCGGGATCGGTGGGCCTGAAGAAAGAGACCCAGTACTTC. This codes for CATSRDLPGSVGLKKETQYF. The chain combines TRBV15 with TRBJ2-5, with D maybe TRBD2 (5 bases). Trimming took 0 bases from V and 3 from J, leaving 26 bases between them. The CDR3 spans 20 residues. Per the germline V gene, CDR1 is LNHNV and CDR2 is YYDKDF (reference sequence).

The chain combines TRBV4-3 with TRBJ2-1, with D uncertain. The V gene's germline CDR1 is LGHNA and CDR2 YSLEER. V lost 0 bases and J lost 5, with 8 bases in between. CDR3 length: 14 residues. CDR3 sequence (DNA): TGCGCCAGCAGCCAAGACGGAAGCGACAATGAGCAGTTCTTC. The encoded protein is CASSQDGSDNEQFF.

The V call is TRBV29-1, the J call TRBJ2-7, with D unclear. This CDR3 is built from 16 residues. V was trimmed by 1 base and J by 0 bases, leaving 16 bases between them. CDR1 is SQVTM and CDR2 is ANQGSEA in the germline V gene. In nucleotides, the CDR3 is TGCAGCGTTGAAGCCTTAGACCTGGTCCCCTCCTACGAGCAGTACTTC. It codes for CSVEALDLVPSYEQYF.

The rearrangement uses TRBV29-1 and TRBJ2-4; D not certain. This CDR3 is 11 amino acids long. V lost 5 bases to trimming and J lost 3 bases, with 5 bases between them. CDR1 is SQVTM and CDR2 is ANQGSEA in the germline V gene. The CDR3 spells CSVTDKNIQYF. CDR3 DNA sequence: TGCAGCGTTACGGACAAAAACATTCAGTACTTC.

This clone was detected a few times. The rearrangement joins TRBV7-9 to TRBJ2-7; D possibly corresponds to TRBD1 (6 bases). This CDR3 comprises 13 residues. CDR1 and CDR2 (germline): SEHNR, FQNEAQ (reference sequence). V was clipped by 10 bases and J by 6 bases, with 19 bases between them. The CDR3 DNA follows: TGTGCCACCAGGGGCCCCGACCCCGGCGAGCAGTACTTC. Amino acids: CATRGPDPGEQYF.

This clone was counted a few times. The chain recombines TRBV6-6 with TRBJ1-1; TRBD1 is a possible D gene (6 bases). The CDR3 totals 15 residues. CDR1 and CDR2 (germline): MNHNY, SVGAGI (reference sequence). V gave up 2 bases and J gave up 0 bases, with 10 bases separating them. The CDR3 protein is CASSYPGQMNTEAFF. CDR3 sequence (DNA): TGTGCCAGCAGTTACCCCGGACAGATGAACACTGAAGCTTTCTTT.

This clone was counted only a few times. The rearrangement uses TRBV5-4 and TRBJ1-6; D ambiguous. The germline V gene encodes CDR1 SGHNT and CDR2 YYREEE (reference sequence). V was cut by 0 bases and J by 9 bases, with 7 bases left in between. The length of the CDR3 is 13 residues. The CDR3 protein is CASSLASGSPLHF. In DNA form, the CDR3 reads TGTGCCAGCAGCTTGGCCAGTGGTTCACCCCTCCACTTT.

The chain recombines TRBV5-4 with TRBJ2-4, with 8 bases aligning to TRBD1. The CDR3 is 15 residues long. The J segment lost 8 bases and the V segment lost 2 bases, leaving 9 bases of the junction unmatched. Germline CDR1 is SGHNT and CDR2 is YYREEE (reference sequence). DNA for the CDR3: TGTGCCAGCAGCTTCCGGGACAGGCCGTTGGACATTCAGTACTTC. As protein: CASSFRDRPLDIQYF.

This clone was counted between two and nine times. The V and J genes are TRBV4-1 and TRBJ1-5, with 10 positions matching TRBD1. J gave up 5 bases and V 2 bases, and 3 bases lay outside the gene matches. This CDR3 comprises 15 residues. Germline V lookup: CDR1 MGHRA, CDR2 YSYEKL. This chain's CDR3 is CASSQRDRGDQPQHF. CDR3 nucleotides: TGCGCCAGCAGCCAACGGGACAGGGGTGATCAGCCCCAGCATTTT.

The V call is TRBV5-6, the J call TRBJ1-6; D gene unclear. Germline V gene lookup returns CDR1 SGHDT and CDR2 YYEEEE. This CDR3 comprises 12 residues. Between the trimmed V and J ends, which lost 0 bases and 12 bases, there was a span of 7 bases. CDR3 residues: CASSLGDGPLHF. The CDR3 DNA follows: TGTGCCAGCAGCTTGGGGGATGGACCCCTCCACTTT.

The rearrangement links TRBV11-1 to TRBJ1-1; D not resolved. Trimming pared 7 bases from V and 4 bases from J, leaving 13 bases between. The CDR3 runs 13 residues. The germline gives CDR1 SGHAT, CDR2 FQDESV (reference sequence). The CDR3 loop is CASTLGRGTEAFF. The CDR3 DNA reads as TGTGCCAGCACCCTAGGGAGAGGCACTGAAGCTTTCTTT.